What follows describes a single T cell receptor beta chain. The target antigen is unknown. This sample is part of a study of PD-1 blockade in classical Hodgkin lymphoma. Repertoires were generated with immunoSEQ multiplex PCR, while TCRdb's copy carries only in-frame clones and drops some. The repertoire includes about 99,000 clones, roughly 76% of them detected once, and about 16% sits in the top ten. All patients experienced relapse after autologous stem cell transplantation, and brentuximab vedotin exposure was variable. Complete response, partial response or progressive disease were the best responses. Study-level results: Complete responders had baseline diversity similar to newly diagnosed patients. Healthy donors were reported to have higher baseline TCR diversity than newly diagnosed patients.

This receptor was taken from a human donor with classical Hodgkin lymphoma. The starting material was peripheral blood mononuclear cells (PBMCs), obtained before the second cycle of nivolumab.

The CDR3 DNA sequence: TGCGCCAGCAGCTTGGACGCGACCTACAATGAGCAGTTCTTC. Amino acids: CASSLDATYNEQFF. The V and J genes are TRBV5-1 and TRBJ2-1; no clear D gene. The CDR3 is made up of 14 amino acids. The germline gives CDR1 SGHRS, CDR2 YFSETQ. V lost 0 bases and J lost 2, with 6 bases in between.